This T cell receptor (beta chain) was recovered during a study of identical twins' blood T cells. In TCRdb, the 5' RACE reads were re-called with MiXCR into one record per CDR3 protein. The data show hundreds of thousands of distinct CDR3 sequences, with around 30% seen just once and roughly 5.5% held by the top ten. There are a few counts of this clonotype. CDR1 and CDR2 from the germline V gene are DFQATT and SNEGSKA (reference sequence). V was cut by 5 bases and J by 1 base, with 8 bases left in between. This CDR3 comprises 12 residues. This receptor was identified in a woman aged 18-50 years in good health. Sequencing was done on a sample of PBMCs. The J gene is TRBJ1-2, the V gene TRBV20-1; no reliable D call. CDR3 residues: CSALDGNYGYTF. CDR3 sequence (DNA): TGCAGTGCTTTAGACGGTAACTATGGCTACACCTTC.